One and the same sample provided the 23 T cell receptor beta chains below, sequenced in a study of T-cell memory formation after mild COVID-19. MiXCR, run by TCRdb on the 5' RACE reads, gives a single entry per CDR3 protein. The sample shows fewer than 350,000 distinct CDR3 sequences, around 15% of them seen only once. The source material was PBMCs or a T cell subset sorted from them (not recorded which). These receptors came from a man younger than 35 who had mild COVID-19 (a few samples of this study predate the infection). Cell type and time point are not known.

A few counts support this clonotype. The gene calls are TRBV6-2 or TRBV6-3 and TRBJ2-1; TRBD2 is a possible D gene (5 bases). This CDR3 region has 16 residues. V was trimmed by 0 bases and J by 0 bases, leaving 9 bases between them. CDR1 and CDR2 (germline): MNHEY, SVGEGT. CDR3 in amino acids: CASSYSGSSSYNEQFF. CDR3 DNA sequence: TGTGCCAGCAGTTACTCAGGGAGTAGCTCCTACAATGAGCAGTTCTTC.

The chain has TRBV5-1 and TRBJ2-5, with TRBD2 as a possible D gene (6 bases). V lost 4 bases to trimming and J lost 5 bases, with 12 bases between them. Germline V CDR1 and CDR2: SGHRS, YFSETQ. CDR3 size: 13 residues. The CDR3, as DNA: TGCGCCAGCAGCCCTCAGGAGGGGGAGACCCAGTACTTC. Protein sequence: CASSPQEGETQYF.

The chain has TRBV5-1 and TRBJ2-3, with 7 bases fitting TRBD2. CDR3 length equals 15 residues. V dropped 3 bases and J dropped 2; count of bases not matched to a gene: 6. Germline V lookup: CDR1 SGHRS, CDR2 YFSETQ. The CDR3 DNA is TGCGCCAGCAGCTCTTGGGGGGGGTACACAGATACGCAGTATTTT. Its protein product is CASSSWGGYTDTQYF.

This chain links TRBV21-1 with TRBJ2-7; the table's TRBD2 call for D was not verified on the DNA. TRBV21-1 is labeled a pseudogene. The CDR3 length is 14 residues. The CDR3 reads CASSIRREAGEQYF. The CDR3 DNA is TGTGCCAGCAGCATTCGTCGTGAAGCGGGGGAGCAGTACTTC.

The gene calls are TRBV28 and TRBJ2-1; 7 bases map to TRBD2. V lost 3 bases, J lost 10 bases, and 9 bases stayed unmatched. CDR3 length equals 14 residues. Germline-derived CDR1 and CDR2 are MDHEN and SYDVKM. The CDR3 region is CASSFRGAGIEQFF. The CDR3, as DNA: TGTGCCAGCAGTTTCAGAGGAGCGGGGATCGAGCAGTTCTTC.

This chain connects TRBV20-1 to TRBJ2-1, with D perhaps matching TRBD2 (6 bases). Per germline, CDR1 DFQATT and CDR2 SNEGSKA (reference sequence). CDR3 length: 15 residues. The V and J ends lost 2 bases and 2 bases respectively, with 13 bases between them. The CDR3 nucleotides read TGCAGTGCTAGACCCCGGACGGGGGCCTACAATGAGCAGTTCTTC. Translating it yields CSARPRTGAYNEQFF.

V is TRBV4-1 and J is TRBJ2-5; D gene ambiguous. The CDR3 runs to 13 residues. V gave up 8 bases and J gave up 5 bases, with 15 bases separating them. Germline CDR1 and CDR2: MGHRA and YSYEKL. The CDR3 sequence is CASGGHDEETQYF. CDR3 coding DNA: TGCGCCAGCGGCGGCCACGACGAGGAGACCCAGTACTTC.

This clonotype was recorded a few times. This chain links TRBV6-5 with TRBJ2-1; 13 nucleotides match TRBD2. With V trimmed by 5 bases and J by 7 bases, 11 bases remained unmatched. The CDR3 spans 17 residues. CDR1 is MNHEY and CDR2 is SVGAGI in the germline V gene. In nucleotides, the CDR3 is TGTGCCAGCAGTAACCCGTGGGGGACTAGCGGGGAAAATGAGCAGTTCTTC. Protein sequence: CASSNPWGTSGENEQFF.

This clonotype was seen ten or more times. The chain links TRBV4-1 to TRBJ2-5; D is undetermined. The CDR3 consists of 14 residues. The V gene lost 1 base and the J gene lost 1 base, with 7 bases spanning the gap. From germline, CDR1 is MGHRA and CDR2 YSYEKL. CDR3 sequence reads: CASSQGRVQETQYF. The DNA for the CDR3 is TGCGCCAGCAGCCAAGGAAGGGTCCAAGAGACCCAGTACTTC.

This CDR3 reads CASSLGHGKFF. CDR3 bases: TGTGCCAGCAGCTTAGGTCACGGCAAGTTTTTT. The rearrangement links TRBV7-9 to TRBJ1-4; unclear D gene. The V end was cut by 1 base, the J end by 16 bases, with 10 bases between. The CDR3 has 11 amino acids. The V gene's germline CDR1 is SEHNR and CDR2 FQNEAQ (reference sequence).

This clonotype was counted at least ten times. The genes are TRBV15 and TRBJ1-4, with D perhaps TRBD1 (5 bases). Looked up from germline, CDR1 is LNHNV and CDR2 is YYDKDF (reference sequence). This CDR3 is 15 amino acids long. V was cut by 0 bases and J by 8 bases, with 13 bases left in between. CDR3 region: CATSRDRGWDEKLFF. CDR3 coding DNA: TGTGCCACCAGCAGAGACCGGGGCTGGGACGAAAAACTGTTTTTT.

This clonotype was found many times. CDR3 DNA: TGTGCCAGCAGTTTAAGTGCCCGCCTCGAGCAGTTCTTC. Translating it yields CASSLSARLEQFF. This rearrangement joins TRBV12-3 or TRBV12-4 to TRBJ2-1; D call uncertain. V dropped 2 bases and J dropped 10 bases, with 12 bases sitting between them. The CDR3 sequence is 13 residues long.

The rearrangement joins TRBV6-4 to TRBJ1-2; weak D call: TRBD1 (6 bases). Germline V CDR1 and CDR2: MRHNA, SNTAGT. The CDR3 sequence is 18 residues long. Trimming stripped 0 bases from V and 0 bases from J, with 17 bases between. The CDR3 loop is CASSDSPGRGRTNYGYTF. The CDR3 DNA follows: TGTGCCAGCAGTGACTCCCCTGGCAGGGGCCGAACTAACTATGGCTACACCTTC.

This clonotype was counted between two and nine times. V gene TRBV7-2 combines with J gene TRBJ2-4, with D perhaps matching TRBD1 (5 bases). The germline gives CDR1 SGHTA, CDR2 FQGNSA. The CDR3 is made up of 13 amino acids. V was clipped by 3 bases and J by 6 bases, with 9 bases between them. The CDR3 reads CASSLGPLNIQYF. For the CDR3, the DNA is TGTGCCAGCAGCTTGGGGCCACTAAACATTCAGTACTTC.

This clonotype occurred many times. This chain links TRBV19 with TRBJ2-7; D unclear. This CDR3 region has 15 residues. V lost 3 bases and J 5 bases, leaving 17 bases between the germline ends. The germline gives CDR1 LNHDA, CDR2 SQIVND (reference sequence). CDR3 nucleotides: TGTGCCAGTAGTATTGGGCAGCGCCGGGTCAACGAGCAGTACTTC. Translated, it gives CASSIGQRRVNEQYF.

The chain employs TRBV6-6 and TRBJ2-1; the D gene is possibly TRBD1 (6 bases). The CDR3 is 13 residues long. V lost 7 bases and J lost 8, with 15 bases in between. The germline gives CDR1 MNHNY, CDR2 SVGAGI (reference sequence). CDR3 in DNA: TGTGCCAGCAAAGGGACACCCTTAGATGAGCAGTTCTTC. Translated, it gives CASKGTPLDEQFF.

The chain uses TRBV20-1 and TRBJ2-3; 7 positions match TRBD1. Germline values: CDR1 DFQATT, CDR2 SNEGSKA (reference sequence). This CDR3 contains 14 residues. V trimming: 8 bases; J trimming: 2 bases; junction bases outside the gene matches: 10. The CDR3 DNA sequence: TGCAGTACGAACAGGGGCAGGGACACAGATACGCAGTATTTT. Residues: CSTNRGRDTDTQYF.

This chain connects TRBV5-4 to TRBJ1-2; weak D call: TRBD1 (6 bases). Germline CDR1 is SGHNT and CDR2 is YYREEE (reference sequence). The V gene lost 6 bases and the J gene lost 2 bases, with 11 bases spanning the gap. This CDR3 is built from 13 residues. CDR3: CASIGQPNYGYTF. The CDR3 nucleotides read TGTGCCAGCATCGGACAGCCGAACTATGGCTACACCTTC.

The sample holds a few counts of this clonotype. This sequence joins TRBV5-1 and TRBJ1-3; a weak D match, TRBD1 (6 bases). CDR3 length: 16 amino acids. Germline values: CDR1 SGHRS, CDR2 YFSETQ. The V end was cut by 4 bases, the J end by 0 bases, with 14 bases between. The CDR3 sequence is CASSAGHPSSGNTIYF. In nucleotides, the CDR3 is TGCGCCAGCAGCGCGGGACACCCGAGCTCTGGAAACACCATATATTTT.

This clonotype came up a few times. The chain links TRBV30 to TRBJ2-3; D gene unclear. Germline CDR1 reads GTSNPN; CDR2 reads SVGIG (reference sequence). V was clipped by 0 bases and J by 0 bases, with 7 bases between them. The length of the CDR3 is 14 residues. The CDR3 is CAWSVGSSTDTQYF. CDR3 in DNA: TGTGCCTGGAGTGTGGGGTCTAGCACAGATACGCAGTATTTT.

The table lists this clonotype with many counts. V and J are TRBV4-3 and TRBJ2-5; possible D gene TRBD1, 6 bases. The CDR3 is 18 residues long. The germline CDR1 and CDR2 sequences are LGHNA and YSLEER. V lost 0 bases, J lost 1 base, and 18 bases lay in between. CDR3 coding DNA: TGCGCCAGCAGCCAAGATTTGGGGACGGGGACATCCCAAGAGACCCAGTACTTC. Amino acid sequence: CASSQDLGTGTSQETQYF.

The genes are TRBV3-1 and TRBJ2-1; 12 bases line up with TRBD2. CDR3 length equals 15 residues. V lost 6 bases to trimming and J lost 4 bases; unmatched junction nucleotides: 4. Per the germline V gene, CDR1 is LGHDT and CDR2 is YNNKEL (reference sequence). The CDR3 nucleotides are TGTGCCAGCAGGCTGACTAGCGGGGGTTACAATGAGCAGTTCTTC. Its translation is CASRLTSGGYNEQFF.

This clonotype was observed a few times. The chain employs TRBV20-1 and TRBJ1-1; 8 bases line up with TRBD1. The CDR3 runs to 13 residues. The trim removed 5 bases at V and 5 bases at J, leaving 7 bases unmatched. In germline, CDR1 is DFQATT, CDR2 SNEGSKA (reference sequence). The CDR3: CSAGVRTGTEAFF. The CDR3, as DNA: TGCAGTGCTGGGGTAAGGACAGGGACTGAAGCTTTCTTT.